These 31 T cell receptor beta chains were all obtained from the same sample, sequenced in a study of T cell responses to AZD1222 COVID-19 vaccine. Produced via immunoSEQ multiplex PCR; TCRdb's table is partial and in-frame only. The repertoire includes 180,000 or so clones, roughly 91% of them detected once, and 25% to 30% sits in the top ten. Sequencing was performed on peripheral blood, taken 28 days after the second AZD1222 dose. These receptors all come from an adult who received the AZD1222 COVID-19 vaccine.

The chain combines TRBV9 with TRBJ1-2, with D unclear. V was cut by 1 base and J by 4 bases, with 14 bases left in between. The CDR3 covers 15 residues. The germline V gene has CDR1 SGDLS and CDR2 YYNGEE. CDR3 region: CASSVSTNIAYGYTF. In DNA, the CDR3 is TGTGCCAGCAGCGTATCCACAAACATTGCCTATGGCTACACCTTC. The entire variable domain, with the rest obtained from reference TRBV9 and TRBJ1-2, is as follows: DSGVTQTPKHLITATGQRVTLRCSPRSGDLSVYWYQQSLDQGLQFLIQYYNGEERAKGNILERFSAQQFPDLHSELNLSSLELGDSALYFCASSVSTNIAYGYTFGSGTRLTVV.

The chain carries TRBV7-2 and TRBJ1-2, with 7 bases matching TRBD1. Germline V gene data show CDR1 as SGHTA and CDR2 as FQGNSA. This CDR3 contains 16 residues. V was clipped by 5 bases and J by 0 bases; unmatched bases: 9. CDR3 sequence (DNA): TGTGCCAGCAGCATCACAGGGGCCGGGGCTAACTATGGCTACACCTTC. Translation: CASSITGAGANYGYTF.

The rearrangement links TRBV6-5 to TRBJ1-2, with unresolved D. The CDR3 length is 13 residues. Germline V gene sequence: CDR1 MNHEY, CDR2 SVGAGI. The germline V and J ends were trimmed by 6 bases and 4 bases, with 12 bases remaining between them. DNA for the CDR3: TGTGCCAGCAGGGTCACAACAAGCTATGGCTACACCTTC. Protein product: CASRVTTSYGYTF.

The chain combines TRBV10-3 with TRBJ2-2; perhaps TRBD2 as D (5 bases). Trimming left V 6 bases short and J 7 bases short, with 15 bases between. This CDR3 has 14 amino acids. Germline CDR1 and CDR2: ENHRY and SYGVKD. The CDR3 DNA follows: TGTGCCATCAGCCGGGGTAACGGAGGCGGGGAGCTGTTTTTT. This codes for CAISRGNGGGELFF.

This clone was found once. The chain uses TRBV6-4 and TRBJ2-2; D gene uncertain. The CDR3 extends over 12 amino acids. Between the trimmed V and J ends, which lost 5 bases and 7 bases, there was a span of 8 bases. The germline V gene encodes CDR1 MRHNA and CDR2 SNTAGT. CDR3 sequence reads: CASSHLDGELFF. The CDR3 bases are TGTGCCAGCAGTCACCTGGACGGGGAGCTGTTTTTT.

The chain is built from TRBV28 and TRBJ2-2, with 7 bases identical to TRBD2. The trim removed 3 bases at V and 3 bases at J, leaving 7 bases unmatched. CDR1 MDHEN and CDR2 SYDVKM come from the germline V gene. CDR3 size: 16 residues. The CDR3 DNA follows: TGTGCCAGCAGTTTCGCGACTAGCAGAGACACCGGGGAGCTGTTTTTT. Translated, it gives CASSFATSRDTGELFF.

V is TRBV12-5 and J is TRBJ1-2; D remains ambiguous. Germline assignment: CDR1 LGHNT and CDR2 FRNRAP. This CDR3 has 13 residues. V lost 6 bases, J lost 3 bases, and 11 bases lay in between. CDR3 nucleotides: TGTGCTAGTGGCCTCGGAGGATACTATGGCTACACCTTC. It yields the protein CASGLGGYYGYTF.

The chain combines TRBV5-1 with TRBJ1-5; D gene uncertain. The CDR3 covers 14 residues. Germline CDR1 is SGHRS and CDR2 is YFSETQ. The ends were cut back, 0 bases at V and 4 bases at J, with 8 bases in the middle. The CDR3 DNA is TGCGCCAGCAGCTTGGGGTGGGAGAATCAGCCCCAGCATTTT. This codes for CASSLGWENQPQHF.

V gene TRBV29-1 combines with J gene TRBJ2-1, with D tentatively TRBD1 or TRBD2 (5 bases each). Trimming took off 5 bases at V and 11 bases at J, with 22 bases between the two ends. The CDR3 contains 14 residues. Per the germline V gene, CDR1 is SQVTM and CDR2 is ANQGSEA. In DNA, the CDR3 is TGCAGCGTTCGACCGGAGGACACCCTTACAAAGCAGTTCTTC. Translating gives CSVRPEDTLTKQFF.

The rearrangement uses TRBV10-3 and TRBJ2-6; D is undetermined. V dropped 0 bases and J dropped 0 bases, with 6 bases sitting between them. Germline assignment: CDR1 ENHRY and CDR2 SYGVKD. There are 16 residues in the CDR3. CDR3 sequence reads: CAISESRASGANVLTF. The CDR3 DNA follows: TGTGCCATCAGTGAGTCGAGAGCCTCTGGGGCCAACGTCCTGACTTTC.

This chain joins TRBV12-3 or TRBV12-4 and TRBJ2-7, with TRBD1 matching over 8 bases. J was trimmed by 11 bases and V by 6 bases; bases with no gene match: 12. This CDR3 comprises 13 residues. CDR3 nucleotide sequence: TGTGCCAGCAGAACTAACCCGGGACAGGAGGAGTACTTC. It encodes CASRTNPGQEEYF.

This chain uses TRBV18 with TRBJ1-2, with 7 bases matching TRBD1. Germline lookup yields CDR1 KGHSH and CDR2 LQKENI. V gave up 3 bases and J gave up 4 bases; unmatched junction bases: 14. The CDR3 is 17 amino acids. The CDR3 bases are TGTGCCAGCTCACCGGGGGCCCCGGGACAGTTCGGCTATGGCTACACCTTC. This codes for CASSPGAPGQFGYGYTF.

The V and J genes are TRBV2 and TRBJ1-4; 8 bases are a match to TRBD1. The CDR3 sequence is 15 residues long. V trimming: 6 bases; J trimming: 5 bases; junction bases outside the gene matches: 8. CDR1 and CDR2 from the germline V gene are SNHLY and FYNNEI. CDR3 DNA: TGTGCCAGCAGGGAGACAGGGGTGGGAAATGAAAAACTGTTTTTT. It yields the protein CASRETGVGNEKLFF.

The J gene is TRBJ1-1, the V gene TRBV5-6; D ambiguous. This CDR3 is 11 amino acids long. Germline V gives CDR1 SGHDT, CDR2 YYEEEE. The germline V and J ends were trimmed by 1 base and 7 bases, with 5 bases remaining between them. The CDR3 sequence is CASSLLGEAFF. The CDR3, as DNA: TGTGCCAGCAGCTTGCTGGGTGAAGCTTTCTTT.

The chain joins TRBV7-9 to TRBJ2-5; TRBD2 matches 10 bases. Trimming took 2 bases from V and 5 from J; bases not matched to a gene: 14. Per the germline V gene, CDR1 is SEHNR and CDR2 is FQNEAQ (reference sequence). The CDR3 consists of 18 residues. In DNA form, the CDR3 reads TGTGCCAGCAGCTTAACTCCTTCATCTAGCGGGAGTACGGAGACCCAGTACTTC. It yields the protein CASSLTPSSSGSTETQYF. Complete variable domain (other parts from reference TRBV7-9 and TRBJ2-5): DTGVSQNPRHKITKRGQNVTFRCDPISEHNRLYWYRQTLGQGPEFLTYFQNEAQLEKSRLLSDRFSAERPKGSFSTLEIQRTEQGDSAMYLCASSLTPSSSGSTETQYFGPGTRLLVL.

V usage is TRBV19 and J usage is TRBJ1-3; TRBD1 might be the D (5 bases). Trimming pared 6 bases from V and 2 bases from J, leaving 11 bases between. CDR1 LNHDA and CDR2 SQIVND come from the germline V gene (reference sequence). The CDR3 runs 14 residues. CDR3 bases: TGTGCCAGTAGCGACGGGGGGACTGGAAACACCATATATTTT. Translation: CASSDGGTGNTIYF.

The chain is built from TRBV2 and TRBJ2-7; 9 bases line up with TRBD2. The CDR3 runs to 16 residues. CDR1 is SNHLY and CDR2 is FYNNEI in the germline V gene. The trim removed 4 bases at V and 0 bases at J, leaving 7 bases unmatched. CDR3 amino acids: CASSGPGRGGSYEQYF. In DNA form, the CDR3 reads TGTGCCAGCAGTGGACCTGGGCGGGGGGGCTCCTACGAGCAGTACTTC.

V is TRBV18 and J is TRBJ1-5; D gene unclear. The CDR3 has 13 amino acids. From germline, CDR1 is KGHSH and CDR2 LQKENI. V was clipped by 6 bases and J by 1 base, with 7 bases between them. The CDR3 protein is CASSVGSNQPQHF. In nucleotides, the CDR3 is TGTGCCAGCTCCGTTGGGAGCAATCAGCCCCAGCATTTT.

This sequence joins TRBV6-2 or TRBV6-3 and TRBJ1-4; weak D call: TRBD1 (5 bases). Germline CDR1 reads MNHEY; CDR2 reads SVGEGT. V shed 2 bases and J shed 8 bases, with 15 bases lying between them. The CDR3 has 15 residues. The CDR3 loop reads CASSYPTGAREKLFF. CDR3 bases: TGTGCCAGCAGTTACCCCACAGGAGCTAGGGAAAAACTGTTTTTT.

The chain joins TRBV18 to TRBJ2-3, with 13 bases identical to TRBD2. Germline trimming cut 5 bases from V and 5 bases from J; bases unmatched to any gene: 7. The CDR3 loop spans 16 amino acids. Germline V gene data show CDR1 as KGHSH and CDR2 as LQKENI. CDR3 protein: CASSKGLAGKRDTQYF. The DNA of the CDR3 is TGTGCCAGCTCAAAGGGACTAGCGGGAAAGAGAGATACGCAGTATTTT. Complete variable domain (other parts from reference TRBV18 and TRBJ2-3): NAGVMQNPRHLVRRRGQEARLRCSPMKGHSHVYWYRQLPEEGLKFMVYLQKENIIDESGMPKERFSAEFPKEGPSILRIQQVVRGDSAAYFCASSKGLAGKRDTQYFGPGTRLTVL.

The chain links TRBV30 to TRBJ2-1; 13 nucleotides line up with TRBD2. Trimming at V came to 5 bases and at J to 8 bases, leaving 6 bases not matched to a gene. CDR3 length: 14 amino acids. The V gene's germline CDR1 is GTSNPN and CDR2 SVGIG (reference sequence). CDR3 in amino acids: CAWGKLAGGDEQFF. The DNA for the CDR3 is TGTGCCTGGGGAAAACTAGCGGGAGGGGATGAGCAGTTCTTC.

The sample holds one count of this clone. The V gene is TRBV5-1, the J gene TRBJ2-5; 8 nucleotides agree with TRBD2. With V trimmed by 3 bases and J by 5 bases, 6 bases remained unmatched. CDR3 length: 14 residues. From germline, CDR1 is SGHRS and CDR2 YFSETQ. In DNA, the CDR3 is TGCGCCAGCAGCTCAGCGGGAGTGGGGGAGACCCAGTACTTC. This gives the protein CASSSAGVGETQYF. Together with reference TRBV5-1 and TRBJ2-5, the CDR3 gives the full variable domain: KAGVTQTPRYLIKTRGQQVTLSCSPISGHRSVSWYQQTPGQGLQFLFEYFSETQRNKGNFPGRFSGRQFSNSRSEMNVSTLELGDSALYLCASSSAGVGETQYFGPGTRLLVL.

This clone was seen a few times. The rearrangement links TRBV5-1 to TRBJ2-7; D is unclear. V was shortened by 4 bases and J by 2 bases, with 10 bases between the two germline ends. The germline CDR1 and CDR2 sequences are SGHRS and YFSETQ. The CDR3 is made up of 13 amino acids. CDR3 loop: CASSAATPYEQYF. DNA for the CDR3: TGCGCCAGCAGCGCTGCCACGCCCTACGAGCAGTACTTC. Full variable domain (remainder filled in from reference TRBV5-1 and TRBJ2-7): KAGVTQTPRYLIKTRGQQVTLSCSPISGHRSVSWYQQTPGQGLQFLFEYFSETQRNKGNFPGRFSGRQFSNSRSEMNVSTLELGDSALYLCASSAATPYEQYFGPGTRLTVT.

The chain recombines TRBV21-1 with TRBJ2-7; TRBD1, the table's D call, was not compared with the DNA. TRBV21-1 is deemed a pseudogene. The CDR3 extends over 16 amino acids. The CDR3 sequence is CASSKVRGTGPYEQYF. The CDR3 nucleotides read TGTGCCAGCAGCAAAGTGAGGGGGACAGGTCCCTACGAGCAGTACTTC.

The gene calls are TRBV27 and TRBJ1-5; TRBD1 agrees at 7 bases. The CDR3 is 13 amino acids. Germline trimming cut 8 bases from V and 4 bases from J; bases unmatched to any gene: 5. Germline V CDR1 and CDR2: MNHEY, SMNVEV (reference sequence). In DNA form, the CDR3 reads TGTGCCAGCGCGGACAGGACAAATCAGCCCCAGCATTTT. It specifies CASADRTNQPQHF.

J is TRBJ1-5 and V is TRBV27; possibly TRBD1 for D (6 bases). Trimming took off 0 bases at V and 4 bases at J, with 7 bases between the two ends. CDR1 MNHEY and CDR2 SMNVEV come from the germline V gene (reference sequence). The CDR3 has 14 residues. The CDR3 DNA follows: TGTGCCAGCAGTTTATCCAGGGGAAATCAGCCCCAGCATTTT. It yields the protein CASSLSRGNQPQHF.

As to this clone: The same CDR3 also results from other DNA sequences found in this sample. The CDR3 DNA follows: TGTGCCAGCAGTTTAGGCAACACTGAAGCTTTCTTT. Translated, it gives CASSLGNTEAFF. The J gene is TRBJ1-1, the V gene TRBV12-3 or TRBV12-4; D gene uncertain. Trimming shortened V by 1 base and J by 2 bases, and 2 bases separated the two germline ends. CDR3 length: 12 residues.

The V call is TRBV5-1, the J call TRBJ1-2; 7 positions agree with TRBD1. The length of the CDR3 is 14 residues. Germline CDR1 and CDR2: SGHRS and YFSETQ. V shed 0 bases and J 2 bases; nucleotides not matched to a gene: 1. The CDR3 is CASSLEGANYGYTF. The CDR3 DNA sequence: TGCGCCAGCAGCTTGGAGGGGGCAAACTATGGCTACACCTTC.

V is TRBV6-6 and J is TRBJ2-2, with D hard to call. The CDR3 sequence is 13 residues long. CDR1 and CDR2 from the germline V gene are MNHNY and SVGAGI (reference sequence). Trimming stripped 10 bases from V and 6 bases from J, with 15 bases between. The chain's CDR3 is CAIRLPFPGELFF. The CDR3 DNA sequence: TGTGCCATCAGACTTCCATTCCCCGGGGAGCTGTTTTTT.

This chain uses TRBV28 with TRBJ1-5; the match to TRBD1 covers 12 bases. The CDR3 covers 13 residues. V lost 10 bases to trimming and J lost 7 bases; unmatched junction nucleotides: 5. The V gene's germline CDR1 is MDHEN and CDR2 SYDVKM. The CDR3 DNA sequence: TGTGCCATCTGGGGACAGGGGGCACAGCCCCAGCATTTT. Translated: CAIWGQGAQPQHF.

In its sample, this clone was seen once. The chain couples TRBV7-2 to TRBJ1-4; no clear D. This CDR3 spans 14 amino acids. V dropped 5 bases and J dropped 2 bases, with 9 bases sitting between them. CDR1 SGHTA and CDR2 FQGNSA come from the germline V gene. The CDR3 nucleotides are TGTGCCAGCAGCCCGACCCTCACTAATGAAAAACTGTTTTTT. It encodes CASSPTLTNEKLFF.